This note documents a single T cell receptor (beta chain) sequence. Its antigen is not identified. It was with 60 Vbeta and 13 Jbeta primers that the PCR ran. TCRdb's copy holds only in-frame clones and misses some; the assay was immunoSEQ multiplex PCR. The sample shows roughly 53,000 clones, and approximately 2.1% sits with its ten largest clones. These data come from a study of cytomegalovirus exposure and HLA in healthy donors. Broader study findings: The study found most TCR sequences rare, yet found some public TCRs in many donors. A later analysis linked 15,000 to 20,000 TCR beta sequences to HLA alleles at 0.05 false discovery rate. Later analysis demonstrated an association between a missense DCLRE1C variant and TCR beta V- and J-gene trimming.

Germline V gene data show CDR1 as MNHEY and CDR2 as SVGAGI. This CDR3 spans 16 amino acids. Trimming removed 0 bases from V and 6 bases from J; junction bases left unmatched: 4. The sample was PBMCs. The chain is built from TRBV6-5 and TRBJ2-4, with 11 nucleotides matching TRBD1. This clonotype originated in a female donor in good health and CMV-seronegative. The CDR3 spells CASSYSLGTGGNIQYF. In nucleotides, the CDR3 is TGTGCCAGCAGTTACTCCCTAGGGACAGGGGGAAACATTCAGTACTTC.